One and the same sample provided the 20 T cell receptor beta chains below, sequenced in a study of T cells in Graves' hyperthyroidism and ophthalmopathy. Researchers took RNA transcripts and amplified the TCR beta CDR3 regions from them. A first-round RT-PCR of the TCR CDR3 used the HTBI primer set. In TCRdb, the multiplex PCR reads were re-called with MiXCR into one record per CDR3 protein. This table has about 210,000 distinct CDR3 sequences, around 20% appearing once. Source material: blood. The receptors originated from a man aged 35 to 55 with Graves' hyperthyroidism.

This clonotype was picked up many times. The rearrangement joins TRBV5-1 to TRBJ2-1, with D possibly matching TRBD2 (6 bases). Germline V gene sequence: CDR1 SGHRS, CDR2 YFSETQ. Trimming took off 1 base at V and 5 bases at J, with 13 bases between the two ends. The CDR3 is 15 amino acids. The chain's CDR3 is CASSLTGVSNNEQFF. CDR3 bases: TGCGCCAGCAGCTTGACGGGGGTTTCGAACAATGAGCAGTTCTTC.

This clonotype was seen at least ten times. This chain connects TRBV18 to TRBJ2-7; weak D call: TRBD2 (5 bases). CDR1 and CDR2 from the germline V gene are KGHSH and LQKENI. V was clipped by 8 bases and J by 7 bases, with 15 bases between them. The CDR3 covers 12 residues. As DNA, the CDR3 is TGTGCCAGCGCGACGAGGTCGGGGGAGCAGTACTTC. Its translation: CASATRSGEQYF. The entire variable domain, with the rest obtained from reference TRBV18 and TRBJ2-7, is as follows: NAGVMQNPRHLVRRRGQEARLRCSPMKGHSHVYWYRQLPEEGLKFMVYLQKENIIDESGMPKERFSAEFPKEGPSILRIQQVVRGDSAAYFCASATRSGEQYFGPGTRLTVT.

The sample holds many counts of this clonotype. The gene calls are TRBV7-2 and TRBJ2-3; 12 bases agree with TRBD1. The trim removed 6 bases at V and 6 bases at J, leaving 7 bases unmatched. Germline V gives CDR1 SGHTA, CDR2 FQGNSA. This CDR3 is 15 amino acids long. The CDR3 nucleotides read TGTGCCAGCAGATCCGGGACAGGGGGCTTGGATACGCAGTATTTT. The encoded protein is CASRSGTGGLDTQYF.

To note about this clonotype: Since a much larger clone is just one base distant, this may be a read error. The chain uses TRBV5-1 and TRBJ1-2; 8 bases line up with TRBD1. Germline lookup yields CDR1 SGHRS and CDR2 YFSETQ. Unmatched junction bases numbered 5, after V lost 7 bases and J lost 6 bases. The CDR3 is 12 amino acids. This chain's CDR3 is CASGTDRDGYTF. DNA for the CDR3: TGCGCCAGCGGCACGGACAGGGATGGCTACACCTTC.

This clonotype has at least ten counts. The chain couples TRBV11-2 to TRBJ2-7, with TRBD1 matching over 8 bases. The V gene's germline CDR1 is SGHAT and CDR2 FQNNGV. V was clipped by 11 bases and J by 6 bases; unmatched bases: 15. This CDR3 has 14 amino acids. The CDR3 region has the DNA TGTGCCGGACGCTCATCGGACAGGGTCTCCGAGCAGTACTTC. Translation gives CAGRSSDRVSEQYF. The complete variable domain, with remaining parts taken from reference TRBV11-2 and TRBJ2-7, reads EAGVAQSPRYKIIEKRQSVAFWCNPISGHATLYWYQQILGQGPKLLIQFQNNGVVDDSQLPKDRFSAERLKGVDSTLKIQPAKLEDSAVYLCAGRSSDRVSEQYFGPGTRLTVT.

This clonotype was recorded a few times. V and J are TRBV11-2 and TRBJ1-1, with D tentatively TRBD1 (5 bases). The CDR3 runs to 11 residues. Germline V gene sequence: CDR1 SGHAT, CDR2 FQNNGV. The V end was cut by 6 bases, the J end by 9 bases, with 11 bases between. CDR3 region: CASRGGGQAFF. Written as DNA, the CDR3 is TGTGCCAGCAGGGGGGGGGGTCAAGCTTTCTTT.

There are many counts of this clonotype. J is TRBJ2-5 and V is TRBV7-9, with 9 bases identical to TRBD1. The V gene's germline CDR1 is SEHNR and CDR2 FQNEAQ (reference sequence). After removal of 4 bases from V and 4 bases from J, the junction contained 10 bases not matched to a gene. The CDR3 is made up of 16 amino acids. CDR3 sequence: CASSSTGTGFIETQYF. The CDR3 DNA is TGTGCCAGCAGCTCTACCGGGACAGGGTTCATAGAGACCCAGTACTTC.

This chain uses TRBV5-5 with TRBJ1-4, with a weak D call TRBD1 (5 bases). Trimming removed 4 bases from V and 1 base from J, with 8 bases in between. CDR1 and CDR2 from the germline V gene are SGHKS and YYEKEE (reference sequence). This CDR3 has 14 amino acids. The CDR3 here is CASSGTLTNEKLFF. Here the CDR3 DNA reads TGTGCCAGCAGCGGGACTTTAACTAATGAAAAACTGTTTTTT.

This clonotype was seen ten or more times. The rearrangement links TRBV5-1 to TRBJ2-4, with 9 bases fitting TRBD1. The length of the CDR3 is 15 residues. Germline CDR1 and CDR2: SGHRS and YFSETQ. Unmatched junction bases numbered 11, after V lost 4 bases and J lost 9 bases. CDR3 amino acids: CASSARDRVSSIQYF. The CDR3 DNA is TGCGCCAGCAGCGCCCGGGACAGGGTTTCAAGCATTCAGTACTTC.

A single count supports this clonotype. The V call is TRBV28, the J call TRBJ1-6; 8 bases fit TRBD1. J was trimmed by 9 bases and V by 7 bases; bases with no gene match: 14. From germline, CDR1 is MDHEN and CDR2 SYDVKM. CDR3 length: 16 amino acids. The CDR3 sequence is CASTPDRGPAGSPLHF. CDR3 nucleotides: TGTGCCAGCACCCCAGACAGGGGCCCGGCGGGTTCACCCCTCCACTTT.

This clonotype came up a few times. V is TRBV27 and J is TRBJ2-7; TRBD1 agrees at 7 bases. V lost 11 bases to trimming and J lost 0 bases; unmatched junction nucleotides: 4. This CDR3 has 12 residues. Germline V gives CDR1 MNHEY, CDR2 SMNVEV (reference sequence). DNA for the CDR3: TGTGCCGCCGGACAGGCCTCCTACGAGCAGTACTTC. It codes for CAAGQASYEQYF.

This clonotype was seen more than once but under ten times. A much larger clone differs from this one at a single base, so this may be a read error. J is TRBJ2-7 and V is TRBV3-1; D is perhaps TRBD2 (7 bases). CDR1 and CDR2 from the germline V gene are LGHDT and YNNKEL (reference sequence). This CDR3 is 13 amino acids long. The CDR3 protein is CASCQGGRARQYF. CDR3 DNA sequence: TGTGCCAGCTGCCAAGGGGGGAGGGCGCGGCAGTACTTC.

This clonotype came up a few times. DNA of the CDR3: TGTGCCATCAGCGCAACTAGCGGGGGGGCTACAGATACGCAGTATTTT. Its translation is CAISATSGGATDTQYF. The genes are TRBV10-3 and TRBJ2-3; 13 bases match TRBD2. Germline V CDR1 and CDR2: ENHRY, SYGVKD. Germline trimming cut 6 bases from V and 3 bases from J; bases unmatched to any gene: 6. The CDR3 contains 16 residues.

This chain joins TRBV12-3 or TRBV12-4 and TRBJ2-3; 8 nucleotides match TRBD2. The junction had 10 bases not matched to a gene; V was cut back by 8 bases and J by 3 bases. There are 15 residues in the CDR3. In DNA form, the CDR3 reads TGTGCCAGCTCCGGAGGTAGCGGGATGACAGATACGCAGTATTTT. It encodes CASSGGSGMTDTQYF.

The chain recombines TRBV7-9 with TRBJ1-3; no clear D gene. The germline V gene has CDR1 SEHNR and CDR2 FQNEAQ (reference sequence). This CDR3 contains 14 residues. V was shortened by 1 base and J by 0 bases, with 4 bases between the two germline ends. The CDR3 DNA is TGTGCCAGCAGCTTAGAGCTCTCTGGAAACACCATATATTTT. The encoded protein is CASSLELSGNTIYF.

This clonotype was counted ten times or more. The chain uses TRBV2 and TRBJ2-3; TRBD1 matches at 7 bases. CDR1 and CDR2 (germline): SNHLY, FYNNEI. This CDR3 has 15 amino acids. The trim removed 4 bases at V and 1 base at J, leaving 5 bases unmatched. CDR3 bases: TGTGCCAGCAGTGCACGGACAGGCCGCACAGATACGCAGTATTTT. Protein: CASSARTGRTDTQYF.

This clonotype appeared many times. The gene calls are TRBV30 and TRBJ2-3; 7 bases map to TRBD2. V was pared by 0 bases and J by 0 bases, with 6 bases of the junction left unmatched. CDR1 and CDR2 from the germline V gene are GTSNPN and SVGIG (reference sequence). The length of the CDR3 is 16 residues. CDR3 sequence: CAWSVRLGGSTDTQYF. In nucleotides, the CDR3 is TGTGCCTGGAGTGTACGGCTCGGGGGGAGCACAGATACGCAGTATTTT.

The CDR3 sequence is CASSFIKDTGELFF. In DNA, the CDR3 is TGTGCCAGCAGTTTTATCAAAGACACCGGGGAGCTGTTTTTT. The rearrangement joins TRBV28 to TRBJ2-2; no clear D gene. CDR1 is MDHEN and CDR2 is SYDVKM in the germline V gene. This CDR3 spans 14 amino acids. The germline V and J ends were trimmed by 3 bases and 3 bases, with 8 bases remaining between them.

Worth noting for this clonotype: Just one base apart from a much larger clone, this may be a read error. The chain combines TRBV7-3 with TRBJ1-3; D is uncertain. The CDR3 totals 13 residues. Germline values: CDR1 SGHTA, CDR2 FQGTGA. Trimming took off 5 bases at V and 7 bases at J, with 12 bases between the two ends. As DNA, the CDR3 is TGTGCCAGCAGCCCCACGACGCGTAACACCATATATTTT. Its translation is CASSPTTRNTIYF.

In this sample, this clonotype turned up many times. V is TRBV28 and J is TRBJ1-3, with a tentative D call TRBD1 (5 bases). CDR3 length equals 12 residues. Trimming took 8 bases from V and 3 from J, leaving 8 bases between them. Per the germline V gene, CDR1 is MDHEN and CDR2 is SYDVKM. The CDR3 loop is CASGTHGNTIYF. The CDR3 nucleotides are TGTGCCAGCGGGACCCATGGAAACACCATATATTTT.